This T cell receptor beta chain was captured in a study of blood T cell repertoires in COVID-19 (dated by TCRdb to about 2020). Study-wide context: Collaborator samples came from the United States, Italy and Spain and covered acute and convalescent phases of COVID-19. The repertoires were released in a freely available public database intended as a resource for research on the immune response to SARS-CoV-2. Samples were obtained from the ongoing ImmuneRACE study (first 160 participants) and from 1,254 subjects provided by 6 global collaborators. The prospective study material was composed of cDNA or gDNA derived from T cells, B-cell-depleted T cells, or PBMCs. Deeply sampled blood TCRbeta repertoires from subjects exposed to, actively infected with, or recovered from COVID-19 were included in the dataset. Nearly every sample came with metadata listing a de-identified subject ID, COVID-19 status, age in years and sex. HLA class I and class II types, where available, came from metadata supplied by the sample provider rather than from assay-based typing. Summary of the overall study and its limitations: How much clinical and demographic metadata was included differed by source and by participant, and the metadata was provided uncurated.

About this clone: The antigen it binds to is not known. Base qualities were left out, and no much larger clone turns up one base away.

TCRbeta CDR3 regions were amplified from genomic DNA by means of the immunoSEQ Assay, a bias-controlled multiplex PCR. The original methods were these. The number of nucleated cells in each sample was estimated from the amplification of reference gene primers within the assay. Sequence reads were collapsed and filtered to measure the absolute abundance of every unique TCRbeta CDR3 rearrangement. For each sample, productive Simpson clonality was calculated as the square root of Simpson's diversity index over productive rearrangements. TCRdb carries this immuneACCESS record with in-frame sequences only. Its versions omit some clonotypes, under half of them owing to an unresolved V gene in the studies checked, with the rest unexplained. The V and J calls and clone size are taken from that table; D and trimming were inferred from the DNA. The sample data list hundreds of thousands of clones, and about 86% of these were observed just once. The ten largest clones add up to roughly 9.8% of the sample.

V is clipped by 1 base and J by 2 bases, and the sequence between their germline boundaries is 11 bases long. CDR1 SGHRS and CDR2 YFSETQ are derived from the germline V gene. Including the terminal cysteine and phenylalanine, the CDR3 comprises 15 residues. Only CDR3 DNA remains: 45 bases, in frame from the first base. The collaborating institutions used their own protocols to collect whole blood in K2EDTA tubes. For TCRbeta analysis, collaborators shipped samples as frozen whole blood, isolated PBMCs, or DNA extracted from either of those sample types. The chain joins TRBV5-1 to TRBJ2-3; TRBD2 could be the D gene, as 5 bases match. The sequenced material came from peripheral blood. The TCR sequence derives from a man at least 80 years old with acute or convalescent COVID-19. Here the CDR3 is given as CASSLWETPTDTQYF. The sequenced DNA: TGCGCCAGCAGCTTGTGGGAGACTCCCACAGATACGCAGTATTTT.